The entry that follows covers one TCR beta chain sequence. TCRdb independently ran MiXCR on the PCR reads; one entry per CDR3 protein. The data hold 15,000 to 20,000 distinct CDR3 sequences, with about 43% observed a single time. This sample is part of a study of esophageal squamous cell carcinoma under preoperative chemotherapy. Across the study: TCR repertoires were profiled from both peripheral blood T cells and tumor-infiltrating lymphocytes.

Time point defined: after preoperative PTX-NDP chemotherapy. Preoperative chemotherapy with paclitaxel-nedaplatin was given to patients before surgery. Looked up from germline, CDR1 is SGHVS and CDR2 is FNYEAQ. CDR3 length equals 14 residues. V was shortened by 1 base and J by 4 bases, with 8 bases between the two germline ends. The chain employs TRBV7-6 and TRBJ2-1; D ambiguous. This sequence was found in a human donor with esophageal squamous cell carcinoma. The donor label of this sample is uncertain. Sampling was carried out from a patient given preoperative chemotherapy. In DNA form, the CDR3 reads TGTGCCAGCAGCTTAGAGTCCGGGTACAATGAGCAGTTCTTC. Translated: CASSLESGYNEQFF.